The text below deals with one T cell receptor (beta chain). Deletions cut 3 bases from V and 8 bases from J, with 25 bases between. The CDR3 length is 18 residues. CDR1 and CDR2 from the germline V gene are LGHNA and YSLEER. The sample is drawn from a study of PD-L1 blockade in urothelial cancer. TCRdb keeps only in-frame clones here, not all; method: immunoSEQ multiplex PCR. The sample has about 82,000 clones, 85% to 95% seen once. The sequence came from a man aged 55 to 70 with urothelial cancer. The gene calls are TRBV4-3 and TRBJ1-4; possibly TRBD1 for D (6 bases). Specimen: PBMCs, collected around atezolizumab (anti-PD-L1) treatment. The CDR3 loop is CASSQFRDNGLGLEKLFF. In DNA form, the CDR3 reads TGCGCCAGCAGCCAGTTCCGGGACAACGGACTGGGTTTGGAAAAACTGTTTTTT.